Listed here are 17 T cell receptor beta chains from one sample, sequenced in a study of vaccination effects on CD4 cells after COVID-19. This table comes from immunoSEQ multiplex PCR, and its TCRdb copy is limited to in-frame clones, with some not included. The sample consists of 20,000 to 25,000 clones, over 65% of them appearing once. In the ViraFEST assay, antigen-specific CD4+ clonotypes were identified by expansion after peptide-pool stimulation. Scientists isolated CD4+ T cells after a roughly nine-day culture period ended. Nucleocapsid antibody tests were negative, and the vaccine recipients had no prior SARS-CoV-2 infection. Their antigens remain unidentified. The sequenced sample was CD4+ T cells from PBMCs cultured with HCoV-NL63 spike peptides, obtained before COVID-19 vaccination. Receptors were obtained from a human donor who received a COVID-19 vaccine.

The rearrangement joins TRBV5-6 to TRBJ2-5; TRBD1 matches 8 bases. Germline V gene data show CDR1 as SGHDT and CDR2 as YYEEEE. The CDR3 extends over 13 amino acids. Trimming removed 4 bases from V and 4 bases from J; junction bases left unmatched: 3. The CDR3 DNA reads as TGTGCCAGCAGCACGGACAGGGCAGAGACCCAGTACTTC. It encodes CASSTDRAETQYF.

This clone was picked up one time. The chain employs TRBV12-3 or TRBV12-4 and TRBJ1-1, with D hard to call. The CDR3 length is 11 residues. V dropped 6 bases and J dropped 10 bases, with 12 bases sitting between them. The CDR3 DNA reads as TGTGCCAGCAGCAACCGACTCCGAGCTTTCTTT. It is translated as CASSNRLRAFF.

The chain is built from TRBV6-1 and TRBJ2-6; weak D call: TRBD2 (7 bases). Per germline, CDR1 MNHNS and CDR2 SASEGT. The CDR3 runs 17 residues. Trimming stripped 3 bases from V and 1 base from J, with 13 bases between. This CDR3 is CASSDRGGGSGANVLTF. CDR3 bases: TGTGCCAGCAGTGACCGGGGAGGGGGATCTGGGGCCAACGTCCTGACTTTC.

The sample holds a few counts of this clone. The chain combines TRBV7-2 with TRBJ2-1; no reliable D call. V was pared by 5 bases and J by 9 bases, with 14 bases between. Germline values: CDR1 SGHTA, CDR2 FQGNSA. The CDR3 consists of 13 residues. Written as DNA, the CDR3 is TGTGCCAGCAGCCCCCAGCCAAGAGGTGAGCAGTTCTTC. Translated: CASSPQPRGEQFF.

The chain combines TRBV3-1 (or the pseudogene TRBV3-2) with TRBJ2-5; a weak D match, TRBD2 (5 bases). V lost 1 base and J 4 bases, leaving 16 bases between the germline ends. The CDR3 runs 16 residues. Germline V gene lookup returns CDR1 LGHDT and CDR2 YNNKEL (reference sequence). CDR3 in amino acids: CASSQGSRRLGETQYF. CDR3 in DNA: TGTGCCAGCAGCCAAGGGAGCAGGAGGCTGGGAGAGACCCAGTACTTC.

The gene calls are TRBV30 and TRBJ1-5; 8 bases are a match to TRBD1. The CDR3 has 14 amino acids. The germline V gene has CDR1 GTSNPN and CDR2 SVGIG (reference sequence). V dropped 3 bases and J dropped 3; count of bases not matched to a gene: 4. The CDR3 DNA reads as TGTGCCTGGAGAGACAGGGGCCACAATCAGCCCCAGCATTTT. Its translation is CAWRDRGHNQPQHF.

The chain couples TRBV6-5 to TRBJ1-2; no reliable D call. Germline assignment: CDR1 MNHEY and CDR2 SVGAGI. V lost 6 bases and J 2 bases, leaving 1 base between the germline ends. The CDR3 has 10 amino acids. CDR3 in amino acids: CASRNYGYTF. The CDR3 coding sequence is TGTGCCAGCAGGAACTATGGCTACACCTTC.

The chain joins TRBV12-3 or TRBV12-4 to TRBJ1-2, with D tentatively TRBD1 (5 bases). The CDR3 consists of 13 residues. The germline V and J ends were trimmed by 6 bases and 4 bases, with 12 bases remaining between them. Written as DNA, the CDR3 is TGTGCCAGCAGCACCGACAGCCTCTATGGCTACACCTTC. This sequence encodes CASSTDSLYGYTF.

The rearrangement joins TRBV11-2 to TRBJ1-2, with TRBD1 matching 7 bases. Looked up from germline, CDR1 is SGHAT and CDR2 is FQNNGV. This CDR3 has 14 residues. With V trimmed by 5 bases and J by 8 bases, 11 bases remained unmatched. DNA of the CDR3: TGTGCCAGCAGCCCACAGGGGTTTTGGAACGGCTACACCTTC. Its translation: CASSPQGFWNGYTF.

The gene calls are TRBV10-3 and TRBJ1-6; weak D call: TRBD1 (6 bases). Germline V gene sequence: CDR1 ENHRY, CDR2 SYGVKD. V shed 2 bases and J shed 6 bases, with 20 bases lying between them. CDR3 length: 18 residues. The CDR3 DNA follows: TGTGCCATCAGTGAGGGGCGTTATACAGGGATTGGTAATTCACCCCTCCACTTT. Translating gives CAISEGRYTGIGNSPLHF.

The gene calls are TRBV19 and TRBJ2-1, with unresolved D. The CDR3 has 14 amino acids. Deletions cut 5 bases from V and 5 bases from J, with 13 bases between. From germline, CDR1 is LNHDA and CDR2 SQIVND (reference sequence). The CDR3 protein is CASSFLESDNEQFF. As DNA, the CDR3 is TGTGCCAGTAGTTTCCTCGAGTCAGACAATGAGCAGTTCTTC. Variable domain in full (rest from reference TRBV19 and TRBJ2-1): DGGITQSPKYLFRKEGQNVTLSCEQNLNHDAMYWYRQDPGQGLRLIYYSQIVNDFQKGDIAEGYSVSREKKESFPLTVTSAQKNPTAFYLCASSFLESDNEQFFGPGTRLTVL.

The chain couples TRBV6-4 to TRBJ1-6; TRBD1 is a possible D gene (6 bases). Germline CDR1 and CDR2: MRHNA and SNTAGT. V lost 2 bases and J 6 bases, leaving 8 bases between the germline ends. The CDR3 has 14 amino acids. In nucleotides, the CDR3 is TGTGCCAGCAGTGACACAGGGACTAATTCACCCCTCCACTTT. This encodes CASSDTGTNSPLHF.

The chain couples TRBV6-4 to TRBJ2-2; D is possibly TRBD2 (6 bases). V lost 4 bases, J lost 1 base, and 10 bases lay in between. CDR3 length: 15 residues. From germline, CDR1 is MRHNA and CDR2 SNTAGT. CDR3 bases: TGTGCCAGCAGTGCAAGGCGGGGGAACACCGGGGAGCTGTTTTTT. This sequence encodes CASSARRGNTGELFF.

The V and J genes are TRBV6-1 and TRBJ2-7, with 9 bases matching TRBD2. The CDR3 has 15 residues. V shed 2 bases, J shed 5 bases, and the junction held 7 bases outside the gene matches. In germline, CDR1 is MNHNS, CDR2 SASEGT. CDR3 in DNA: TGTGCCAGCAGTGAAATAGCGGGAGTTCCTAACGAGCAGTACTTC. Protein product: CASSEIAGVPNEQYF.

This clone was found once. The CDR3 sequence is CASSIDRGLYSNQPQHF. In DNA, the CDR3 is TGTGCCAGTAGTATAGATCGGGGCTTATATAGCAATCAGCCCCAGCATTTT. The chain employs TRBV19 and TRBJ1-5; D might be TRBD1 (5 bases). The CDR3 has 17 residues. Looked up from germline, CDR1 is LNHDA and CDR2 is SQIVND (reference sequence). The ends were cut back, 0 bases at V and 0 bases at J, with 12 bases in the middle. The full variable domain, completed using reference TRBV19 and TRBJ1-5, is DGGITQSPKYLFRKEGQNVTLSCEQNLNHDAMYWYRQDPGQGLRLIYYSQIVNDFQKGDIAEGYSVSREKKESFPLTVTSAQKNPTAFYLCASSIDRGLYSNQPQHFGDGTRLSIL.

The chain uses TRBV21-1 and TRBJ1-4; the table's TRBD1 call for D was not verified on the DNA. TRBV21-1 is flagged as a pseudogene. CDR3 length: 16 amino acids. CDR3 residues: CASSKGTGATNEKLFF. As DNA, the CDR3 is TGTGCCAGCAGCAAAGGGACAGGGGCAACTAATGAAAAACTGTTTTTT.

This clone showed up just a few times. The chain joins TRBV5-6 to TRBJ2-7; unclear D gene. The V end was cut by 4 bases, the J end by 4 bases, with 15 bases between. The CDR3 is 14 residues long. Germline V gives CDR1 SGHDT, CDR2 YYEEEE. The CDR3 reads CASSPFAGFYEQYF. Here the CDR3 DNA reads TGTGCCAGCAGCCCGTTCGCCGGATTTTACGAGCAGTACTTC.